This T cell receptor (beta chain) was sequenced for a study of blood T cell repertoires in COVID-19 (dated by TCRdb to 2020 to 2021). Turning to the overall study: The collaborator samples originated in the United States, Italy and Spain and spanned the acute and convalescent phases of COVID-19. The material from the prospective study consisted of cDNA or gDNA derived from T cells, B-cell-depleted T cells, or PBMCs. The dataset comprised deeply sampled blood TCRbeta repertoires from subjects exposed to, actively infected with, or recovered from COVID-19. The repertoires were released in a freely available public database intended as a resource for research on the immune response to SARS-CoV-2. Samples were obtained from the ongoing ImmuneRACE study (first 160 participants) and from 1,254 subjects provided by 6 global collaborators. Nearly every sample came with metadata listing a de-identified subject ID, COVID-19 status, age in years and sex. Where HLA class I and class II types were available, the types were taken from metadata supplied by the sample provider, not from assay-based typing.

The immunoSEQ Assay, a bias-controlled multiplex PCR, was used to amplify TCRbeta CDR3 regions from genomic DNA. Under the source paper's analysis protocol: The number of nucleated cells in each sample was estimated by amplification of reference gene primers within the assay. To quantify the absolute abundance of each unique TCRbeta CDR3 rearrangement, sequence reads were collapsed and filtered. Productive Simpson clonality was computed per sample as the square root of Simpson's diversity index over productive rearrangements. TCRdb obtained this table from immuneACCESS and retained in-frame rearrangements with V and J assigned. These tables miss some clones; where compared with another copy, unresolved V genes account for less than half of the shortfall, and the remainder is unexplained. The V and J calls and clone size were taken over from that table, and D and trimming were inferred from the DNA. Counted in this sample were 81,000 or so clones; 85% to 95% of them appeared once. Nearly 6.5% of the sample belongs to the ten largest clones.

As for this clone: No cognate antigen has been identified for it. Base qualities are not at hand, and no much larger clone is one base apart.

The collaborating institutions used their own protocols to collect whole blood in K2EDTA tubes. Collaborator samples were shipped for TCRbeta analysis as frozen whole blood, isolated PBMCs, or DNA extracted from either sample type. V and J lose 5 bases and 6 bases, and a span of 12 bases separates them. The CDR3 covers 13 residues, taking in both the cysteine and the phenylalanine. Of the read, only the CDR3 DNA is kept; its 39 bases are in frame from base 1. CDR1 MNHEY and CDR2 SMNVEV are derived from the germline V gene (reference sequence). General study outcomes and caveats: How much clinical and demographic metadata was included differed by source and by participant, and the metadata was provided uncurated.

The sequence links TRBV27 to TRBJ2-3; a tentative D call is TRBD1 (5 bases match). The sequence was collected from a woman aged 55-75 years with active COVID-19. The specimen was peripheral blood. CDR3 loop: CASSPRKGDTQYF. The bases are TGTGCCAGCAGTCCCCGAAAGGGGGATACGCAGTATTTT.